These 5 T cell receptor beta chains were sequenced from one sample in a study of T cell responses to AZD1222 COVID-19 vaccine. The data were produced by immunoSEQ multiplex PCR, yet TCRdb's version contains in-frame clones alone and is incomplete. The data contain 100,000 to 150,000 clones, 80% to 90% of them singletons. The source was peripheral blood, collected on day 0 of AZD1222 vaccination. All receptors come from an adult in good health.

The V call is TRBV27, the J call TRBJ2-2; D uncertain. V was cut by 2 bases and J by 0 bases, with 10 bases left in between. Germline V gives CDR1 MNHEY, CDR2 SMNVEV (reference sequence). CDR3 length equals 16 residues. CDR3 sequence: CASSLKAGSNTGELFF. The DNA for the CDR3 is TGTGCCAGCAGTTTAAAAGCTGGGTCGAACACCGGGGAGCTGTTTTTT.

The chain uses TRBV5-1 and TRBJ2-7; 10 bases map to TRBD2. Germline CDR1 reads SGHRS; CDR2 reads YFSETQ. The CDR3 is made up of 15 amino acids. V shed 3 bases and J 4 bases; nucleotides not matched to a gene: 7. DNA for the CDR3: TGCGCCAGCAGCTCCCTAGCGGGAGCTCTATACGAGCAGTACTTC. This gives the protein CASSSLAGALYEQYF.

The V call is TRBV28, the J call TRBJ1-3, with 8 bases identical to TRBD1. CDR1 is MDHEN, CDR2 SYDVKM, per germline. J lost 4 bases, V lost 5 bases, and 10 bases had no gene match. The CDR3 extends over 16 amino acids. This CDR3 is CASSPWTGSLGNTIYF. The DNA for the CDR3 is TGTGCCAGCAGTCCATGGACAGGGTCTCTGGGAAACACCATATATTTT.

J is TRBJ1-1 and V is TRBV6-5, with D possibly matching TRBD1 (6 bases). Trimming pared 1 base from V and 5 bases from J, leaving 8 bases between. The CDR3 is made up of 13 amino acids. Germline V gene lookup returns CDR1 MNHEY and CDR2 SVGAGI. This CDR3 is CASSYYRDTEAFF. As DNA, the CDR3 is TGTGCCAGCAGTTACTACAGGGATACTGAAGCTTTCTTT.

The V and J genes are TRBV7-3 and TRBJ1-1; TRBD1 might be the D (6 bases). The V end was cut by 4 bases, the J end by 11 bases, with 26 bases between. The germline V gene encodes CDR1 SGHTA and CDR2 FQGTGA. The CDR3 covers 16 residues. This chain's CDR3 is CASSSQGVGAHRYAFF. The CDR3 region has the DNA TGTGCCAGCAGCTCACAGGGCGTGGGCGCCCATCGGTACGCTTTCTTT.